This is a list of T cell receptor beta chains from one sample in a study of tumor T cells in aggressive B-cell lymphoma. Repertoires were generated with immunoSEQ multiplex PCR, while TCRdb's copy carries only in-frame clones and drops some. The data show about 11,000 clones, with around nine tenths seen just once and approximately 3% held by the top ten. The sequenced sample was tumor tissue. These receptors were collected from an adult with diffuse large B cell lymphoma. Both conserved end residues are part of each CDR3. D genes are given only for firm matches.

TRBD1,TRBJ1-1,TRBV27,CASSLGQDTEAFF,TGTGCCAGCAGTTTGGGACAGGACACTGAAGCTTTCTTT
-,TRBJ2-1,TRBV5-4,CASSLDRWSSYNEQFF,TGTGCCAGCAGCTTGGATCGATGGAGCTCCTACAATGAGCAGTTCTTC
-,TRBJ1-2,TRBV29-1,CSSQGAGEGYTF,TGCAGCTCCCAGGGTGCGGGGGAGGGCTACACCTTC
TRBD2,TRBJ2-7,TRBV6-6,CASSYPSGNGYEQYF,TGTGCCAGCAGTTACCCTAGCGGGAATGGCTACGAGCAGTACTTC
-,TRBJ2-3,TRBV18,CASSLHQRDTQYF,TGTGCCAGCTCGCTCCATCAGCGGGATACGCAGTATTTT
-,TRBJ2-7,TRBV11-3,CASGTYEQYF,TGTGCCAGCGGCACCTACGAGCAGTACTTC
-,TRBJ2-5,TRBV19,CASSTQQETQYF,TGTGCCAGTAGTACCCAGCAAGAGACCCAGTACTTC
-,TRBJ1-1,TRBV14,CASSQAFLAEAFF,TGTGCCAGCAGCCAAGCTTTTCTCGCTGAAGCTTTCTTT
-,TRBJ2-5,TRBV9,CASSVGGAGPETQYF,TGTGCCAGCAGCGTAGGTGGGGCGGGGCCGGAGACCCAGTACTTC
TRBD1,TRBJ1-1,TRBV9,CASSVGGRGDTEAFF,TGTGCCAGCAGCGTAGGCGGCAGGGGGGACACTGAAGCTTTCTTT
-,TRBJ1-2,TRBV4-2,CASSQDLAGAYGYTF,TGTGCCAGCAGCCAAGATTTAGCAGGGGCATATGGCTACACCTTC
-,TRBJ2-1,TRBV13,CASRSWGGRVSDEQFF,TGTGCCAGCAGATCATGGGGGGGGCGGGTTTCGGATGAGCAGTTCTTC
-,TRBJ2-3,TRBV6-5,CASSQQGRQYF,TGTGCCAGCAGTCAACAGGGCCGGCAGTATTTT
TRBD1,TRBJ1-1,TRBV5-6,CASSQTGVLNTEAFF,TGTGCCAGCAGCCAGACAGGGGTCCTGAACACTGAAGCTTTCTTT
-,TRBJ2-4,TRBV19,CASSNRLDYRFPIRNIQYF,TGTGCCAGTAGTAATCGACTAGATTATCGCTTCCCCATCAGAAACATTCAGTACTTC
-,TRBJ2-5,TRBV25-1,CASSGGVEQGGETQYF,TGTGCCAGCAGTGGGGGGGTAGAGCAGGGAGGAGAGACCCAGTACTTC
TRBD1,TRBJ1-1,TRBV11-2,CASRDRVGTEAFF,TGTGCCAGCAGAGACAGGGTTGGCACTGAAGCTTTCTTT
TRBD1,TRBJ1-2,TRBV18,CASSPTDRDYGYTF,TGTGCCAGCTCACCAACGGACAGGGACTATGGCTACACCTTC
-,TRBJ2-1,TRBV5-8,CASSLGDSYNEQFF,TGTGCCAGCAGCTTAGGAGATTCCTACAATGAGCAGTTCTTC
-,TRBJ1-1,TRBV27,CASSWVSGLGTEAFF,TGTGCCAGCAGTTGGGTGAGCGGTTTGGGCACTGAAGCTTTCTTT
TRBD2,TRBJ2-7,TRBV5-1,CASSLGGAGMDEQYF,TGCGCCAGTAGCCTCGGGGGGGCAGGGATGGACGAGCAGTACTTC
TRBD1,TRBJ1-1,TRBV6-5,CASTPTGEGTEAFF,TGTGCCAGCACTCCGACAGGGGAGGGCACTGAAGCTTTCTTT